These 25 T cell receptor beta chains came from one sample sequenced in a study of T-cell reconstitution after alpha-beta-depleted transplantation in children. TCRbeta library construction was performed incorporating unique molecular identifiers. TCRdb redid the calling of the PCR reads with MiXCR, one entry per CDR3 protein. In the table there are about 640,000 distinct CDR3 sequences, over 10% of which are singletons. This sample comprised PBMCs, mostly from graft donor cells, obtained 360 days after TCRalphabeta/CD19-depleted stem cell transplant. These TCRs come from a male patient younger than 18 who had a stem cell transplant for acute myeloid leukemia, so the T cells may come from the graft donor.

This clonotype was detected many times. This sequence joins TRBV20-1 and TRBJ2-3, with D possibly being TRBD1 or TRBD2 (5 bases each). Germline V CDR1 and CDR2: DFQATT, SNEGSKA (reference sequence). V lost 6 bases and J lost 1, with 14 bases in between. The CDR3 has 14 residues. The CDR3 region has the DNA TGCAGTGCCCTAATCGTGGGGGGCACAGATACGCAGTATTTT. Its translation: CSALIVGGTDTQYF.

This clonotype was seen a handful of times. This sequence joins TRBV29-1 and TRBJ2-7, with 8 bases identical to TRBD2. In germline, CDR1 is SQVTM, CDR2 ANQGSEA. The J segment lost 2 bases and the V segment lost 7 bases, leaving 19 bases of the junction unmatched. CDR3 size: 17 residues. The CDR3 DNA sequence: TGCAGCGCTCAGTACGATCTAAAGCGGGGGACTACCTACGAGCAGTACTTC. Its translation: CSAQYDLKRGTTYEQYF.

This clonotype was counted at least ten times. The chain links TRBV27 to TRBJ2-1; D perhaps matches TRBD2 (6 bases). CDR1 and CDR2 (germline): MNHEY, SMNVEV (reference sequence). The ends were cut back, 3 bases at V and 6 bases at J, with 15 bases in the middle. This CDR3 comprises 15 residues. CDR3 DNA: TGTGCCAGCAGTTTGGAGGGCCCGCGGATCAATGAGCAGTTCTTC. Translating it yields CASSLEGPRINEQFF.

This sequence joins TRBV28 and TRBJ2-5; D possibly corresponds to TRBD1 (7 bases). CDR3 length: 18 residues. The V gene lost 3 bases and the J gene lost 0 bases, with 20 bases spanning the gap. Germline V gene sequence: CDR1 MDHEN, CDR2 SYDVKM. Here the CDR3 reads CASSFRGQPGGYQETQYF. The CDR3 bases are TGTGCCAGCAGTTTTAGGGGACAGCCAGGGGGGTACCAAGAGACCCAGTACTTC.

The chain is built from TRBV25-1 and TRBJ2-7; D uncertain. Deletions cut 0 bases from V and 6 bases from J, with 3 bases between. CDR1 MGHDK and CDR2 SYGVNS come from the germline V gene. This CDR3 region has 11 residues. In nucleotides, the CDR3 is TGTGCCAGCAGTGAATATATCGAGCAGTACTTC. This translates into CASSEYIEQYF.

This clonotype was counted only a few times. This rearrangement joins TRBV5-1 to TRBJ2-1; D may be TRBD2 (6 bases). Trimming cost V 5 bases and J 15 bases, with 15 bases left between them. Germline V gene sequence: CDR1 SGHRS, CDR2 YFSETQ. The CDR3 is 11 amino acids. For the CDR3, the DNA is TGCGCCAGCAGTGGGACTGGCGAAAGGTTCTTC. Translated: CASSGTGERFF. Using reference TRBV5-1 and TRBJ2-1 for the parts outside the CDR3, the full variable domain is KAGVTQTPRYLIKTRGQQVTLSCSPISGHRSVSWYQQTPGQGLQFLFEYFSETQRNKGNFPGRFSGRQFSNSRSEMNVSTLELGDSALYLCASSGTGERFFGPGTRLTVL.

This clonotype was picked up a small number of times. This chain uses TRBV4-2 with TRBJ2-1; 10 nucleotides agree with TRBD2. V lost 4 bases and J lost 4; bases outside the gene matches: 16. The CDR3 is made up of 19 amino acids. The germline CDR1 and CDR2 sequences are LGHNA and YNFKEQ. Here the CDR3 reads CASSRTGNLLAGFYNEQFF. In DNA form, the CDR3 reads TGTGCCAGCAGCCGCACAGGGAACCTACTAGCGGGGTTTTACAATGAGCAGTTCTTC.

Many counts were recorded for this clonotype. The rearrangement uses TRBV6-2 or TRBV6-3 and TRBJ2-4; 8 nucleotides match TRBD1. Germline assignment: CDR1 MNHEY and CDR2 SVGEGT. This CDR3 is built from 11 residues. After removal of 5 bases from V and 16 bases from J, the junction contained 7 bases not matched to a gene. The CDR3 here is CASSEARGQYF. CDR3 sequence (DNA): TGTGCCAGCAGTGAGGCCAGGGGGCAATACTTC.

This clonotype was found a few times. The genes are TRBV4-3 and TRBJ2-7; a possible D gene is TRBD2 (5 bases). This CDR3 spans 15 amino acids. The ends were cut back, 1 base at V and 2 bases at J, with 12 bases in the middle. Looked up from germline, CDR1 is LGHNA and CDR2 is YSLEER. The CDR3 nucleotides read TGCGCCAGCAGCCAAGGGGCGGTAGCGACCTACGAGCAGTACTTC. Translating gives CASSQGAVATYEQYF.

This clonotype was seen repeatedly, ten times or more. The chain joins TRBV5-1 to TRBJ2-1, with TRBD2 matching 9 bases. The trim removed 0 bases at V and 8 bases at J, leaving 12 bases unmatched. The CDR3 has 17 residues. The germline V gene encodes CDR1 SGHRS and CDR2 YFSETQ. The chain's CDR3 is CASSLDIGLAGFDEQFF. In DNA form, the CDR3 reads TGCGCCAGCAGCTTGGATATAGGGCTAGCGGGATTCGATGAGCAGTTCTTC.

This clonotype was seen only a few times. The chain joins TRBV4-2 to TRBJ2-5; D is possibly TRBD1 (7 bases). The germline V gene has CDR1 LGHNA and CDR2 YNFKEQ. The CDR3 consists of 16 residues. Trimming removed 4 bases from V and 3 bases from J, with 18 bases in between. The CDR3 DNA reads as TGTGCCAGCAGCCTAGGACAGGCGGGGAGTGAAGAGACCCAGTACTTC. This sequence encodes CASSLGQAGSEETQYF.

This clonotype was seen repeatedly, ten times or more. The rearrangement links TRBV28 to TRBJ1-1; TRBD1 matches at 9 bases. The CDR3 contains 16 residues. Unmatched junction bases numbered 9, after V lost 6 bases and J lost 1 base. Looked up from germline, CDR1 is MDHEN and CDR2 is SYDVKM. CDR3 protein: CASSLTGGEPNTEAFF. The CDR3 DNA reads as TGTGCCAGCAGCCTAACAGGGGGCGAACCGAACACTGAAGCTTTCTTT.

The chain links TRBV18 to TRBJ2-7; D is unresolved. Germline V lookup: CDR1 KGHSH, CDR2 LQKENI. This CDR3 region has 15 residues. Trimming left V 0 bases short and J 2 bases short, with 11 bases between. The CDR3 sequence: CASSPPENSAYEQYF. CDR3 nucleotides: TGTGCCAGCTCACCACCGGAGAACAGCGCCTACGAGCAGTACTTC.

There are many counts of this clonotype. The J gene is TRBJ2-5, the V gene TRBV5-1; TRBD1 aligns across 12 bases. Trimming at V came to 2 bases and at J to 4 bases, leaving 9 bases not matched to a gene. This CDR3 is 17 amino acids long. Germline assignment: CDR1 SGHRS and CDR2 YFSETQ. The CDR3 coding sequence is TGCGCCAGCAGCTTTCCGTCCTTGGGACAGGGGGCAGAGACCCAGTACTTC. Translated, it gives CASSFPSLGQGAETQYF. Complete variable domain (other parts from reference TRBV5-1 and TRBJ2-5): KAGVTQTPRYLIKTRGQQVTLSCSPISGHRSVSWYQQTPGQGLQFLFEYFSETQRNKGNFPGRFSGRQFSNSRSEMNVSTLELGDSALYLCASSFPSLGQGAETQYFGPGTRLLVL.

This clonotype has more than one count but fewer than ten. V usage is TRBV5-1 and J usage is TRBJ2-7, with TRBD2 as a possible D gene (6 bases). The germline CDR1 and CDR2 sequences are SGHRS and YFSETQ. Trimming left V 0 bases short and J 6 bases short, with 13 bases between. This CDR3 has 14 amino acids. CDR3 bases: TGCGCCAGCAGCTTGGAAACGGGGCGGGGCGAGCAGTACTTC. This codes for CASSLETGRGEQYF.

In nucleotides, the CDR3 is TGTGCCAGCACCGGTAGACGGGCCTTAGAAGGCACAGATACGCAGTATTTT. Its translation is CASTGRRALEGTDTQYF. V gene TRBV19 combines with J gene TRBJ2-3; D remains ambiguous. The CDR3 contains 17 residues. Germline CDR1 reads LNHDA; CDR2 reads SQIVND (reference sequence). V lost 9 bases, J lost 1 base, and 23 bases lay in between.

The chain combines TRBV20-1 with TRBJ2-7; maybe TRBD2 (5 bases). The CDR3 has 14 amino acids. Looked up from germline, CDR1 is DFQATT and CDR2 is SNEGSKA (reference sequence). Trimming took 1 base from V and 4 from J, leaving 14 bases between them. The CDR3 is CSARVGGERYEQYF. The CDR3 nucleotides read TGCAGTGCTAGAGTGGGTGGGGAGAGATACGAGCAGTACTTC.

This clonotype has more than one count but fewer than ten. The chain joins TRBV29-1 to TRBJ2-3, with D possibly being TRBD1 (5 bases). Trimming cost V 3 bases and J 4 bases, with 17 bases left between them. Germline-derived CDR1 and CDR2 are SQVTM and ANQGSEA. The CDR3 spans 15 residues. The CDR3 bases are TGCAGCGTTGACATAACCAGGGCCAATCCAGATACGCAGTATTTT. As protein: CSVDITRANPDTQYF.

The chain uses TRBV12-3 or TRBV12-4 and TRBJ2-1; 8 bases map to TRBD2. The ends lost 6 bases at V and 6 bases at J; junction bases unmatched: 13. The CDR3 has 16 amino acids. The CDR3 protein is CASSPRGAGEGNEQFF. The CDR3 DNA is TGTGCCAGCAGCCCTAGAGGAGCGGGAGAGGGCAATGAGCAGTTCTTC.

CDR3: CAISKDSPALYEQYF. CDR3 bases: TGTGCCATCAGTAAGGACTCGCCGGCCCTCTACGAGCAGTACTTC. This sequence joins TRBV10-3 and TRBJ2-7; tentative D call: TRBD2 (5 bases). Germline V gene lookup returns CDR1 ENHRY and CDR2 SYGVKD. The V and J ends lost 5 bases and 3 bases respectively, with 17 bases between them. The CDR3 spans 15 residues.

Regarding this clonotype: A clone one base away is much larger, so this may be a read error. The rearrangement joins TRBV11-1 to TRBJ2-3; 9 bases agree with TRBD2. In germline, CDR1 is SGHAT, CDR2 FQDESV (reference sequence). This CDR3 region has 16 residues. V lost 5 bases to trimming and J lost 1 base; unmatched junction nucleotides: 7. The CDR3 reads CASSRYSGRGTDTQYF. CDR3 in DNA: TGTGCCAGCAGCCGCTATAGCGGGAGAGGCACAGATACGCAGTATTTT. The full variable domain, its missing parts supplied by reference TRBV11-1 and TRBJ2-3, is EAEVAQSPRYKITEKSQAVAFWCDPISGHATLYWYRQILGQGPELLVQFQDESVVDDSQLPKDRFSAERLKGVDSTLKIQPAELGDSAMYLCASSRYSGRGTDTQYFGPGTRLTVL.

This clonotype was counted a few times. The chain is built from TRBV12-3 or TRBV12-4 and TRBJ2-1, with D unclear. CDR3 length: 14 amino acids. Trimming cost V 6 bases and J 0 bases, with 9 bases left between them. The CDR3: CASSHLGSYNEQFF. CDR3 nucleotide sequence: TGTGCCAGCAGCCACCTCGGCTCCTACAATGAGCAGTTCTTC.

This clonotype was picked up many times. V usage is TRBV7-8 and J usage is TRBJ2-2, with D unresolved. Germline loops: CDR1 SGHVS, CDR2 FQNEAQ. The CDR3 spans 14 residues. V was trimmed by 1 base and J by 4 bases, leaving 7 bases between them. For the CDR3, the DNA is TGTGCCAGCAGCTTAGTGGGTTCCACCGGGGAGCTGTTTTTT. It codes for CASSLVGSTGELFF.

This clonotype occurred many times. The gene calls are TRBV6-2 or TRBV6-3 and TRBJ2-7; possibly TRBD1 or TRBD2 for D (5 bases each). CDR3 length: 14 residues. Trimming cost V 5 bases and J 3 bases, with 14 bases left between them. Germline lookup yields CDR1 MNHEY and CDR2 SVGEGT. The CDR3 loop reads CASSVTGPIYEQYF. The CDR3 nucleotides are TGTGCCAGCAGTGTCACGGGACCGATCTACGAGCAGTACTTC.

The rearrangement uses TRBV12-3 or TRBV12-4 and TRBJ2-3; 12 bases are a match to TRBD2. V lost 3 bases to trimming and J lost 4 bases; unmatched junction nucleotides: 5. There are 16 residues in the CDR3. CDR3 residues: CASSFALAGGADTQYF. CDR3 nucleotide sequence: TGTGCCAGCAGTTTTGCACTAGCGGGGGGCGCAGATACGCAGTATTTT.